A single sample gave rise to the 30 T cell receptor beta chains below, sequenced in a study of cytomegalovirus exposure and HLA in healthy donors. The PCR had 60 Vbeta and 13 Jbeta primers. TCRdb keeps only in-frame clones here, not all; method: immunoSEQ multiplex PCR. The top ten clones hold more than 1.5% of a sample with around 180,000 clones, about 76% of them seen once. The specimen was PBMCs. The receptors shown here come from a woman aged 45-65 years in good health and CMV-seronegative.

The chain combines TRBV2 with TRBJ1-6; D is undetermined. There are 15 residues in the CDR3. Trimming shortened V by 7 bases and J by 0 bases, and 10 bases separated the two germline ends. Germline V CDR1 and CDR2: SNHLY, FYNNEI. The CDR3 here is CASTRRSSYNSPLHF. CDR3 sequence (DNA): TGTGCCAGCACCCGGAGGAGCTCCTATAATTCACCCCTCCACTTT.

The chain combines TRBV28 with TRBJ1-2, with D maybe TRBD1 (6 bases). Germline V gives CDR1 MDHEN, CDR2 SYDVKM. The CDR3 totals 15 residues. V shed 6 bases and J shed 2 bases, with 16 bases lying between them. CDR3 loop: CASRWPQGLNYGYTF. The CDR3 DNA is TGTGCCAGCAGATGGCCCCAGGGGCTGAACTATGGCTACACCTTC.

CDR3 bases: TGCGCCAGCAGCTTGGGGAAGGCGGGGGAAGCTTTCTTT. Its translation: CASSLGKAGEAFF. The chain employs TRBV5-1 and TRBJ1-1; D is unresolved. V gave up 0 bases and J gave up 8 bases, with 11 bases separating them. CDR1 is SGHRS, CDR2 YFSETQ, per germline. The CDR3 loop spans 13 amino acids.

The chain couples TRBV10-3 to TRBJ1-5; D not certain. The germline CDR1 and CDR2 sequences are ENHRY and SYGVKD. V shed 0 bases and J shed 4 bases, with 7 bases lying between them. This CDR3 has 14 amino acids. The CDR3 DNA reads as TGTGCCATCAGTGAGTCGACGGAGAATCAGCCCCAGCATTTT. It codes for CAISESTENQPQHF.

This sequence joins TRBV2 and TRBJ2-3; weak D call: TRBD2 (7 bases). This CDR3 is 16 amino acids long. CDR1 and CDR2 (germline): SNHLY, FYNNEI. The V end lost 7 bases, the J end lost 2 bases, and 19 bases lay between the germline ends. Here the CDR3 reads CASIKRSGGYTDTQYF. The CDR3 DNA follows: TGTGCCAGCATTAAGAGGTCGGGGGGCTACACAGATACGCAGTATTTT.

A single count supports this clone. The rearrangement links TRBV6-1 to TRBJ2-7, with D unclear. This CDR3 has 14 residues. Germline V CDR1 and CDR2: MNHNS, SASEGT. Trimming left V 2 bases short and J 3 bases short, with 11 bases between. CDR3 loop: CASSEFRGLYEQYF. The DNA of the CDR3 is TGTGCCAGCAGTGAATTCAGAGGTCTCTACGAGCAGTACTTC.

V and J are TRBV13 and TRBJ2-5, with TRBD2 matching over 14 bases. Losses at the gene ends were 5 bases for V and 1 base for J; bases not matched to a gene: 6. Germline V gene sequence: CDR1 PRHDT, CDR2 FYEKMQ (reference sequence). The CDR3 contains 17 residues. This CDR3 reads CASSQSTSGRAQETQYF. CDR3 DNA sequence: TGTGCCAGCAGCCAATCGACTAGCGGGAGGGCCCAAGAGACCCAGTACTTC.

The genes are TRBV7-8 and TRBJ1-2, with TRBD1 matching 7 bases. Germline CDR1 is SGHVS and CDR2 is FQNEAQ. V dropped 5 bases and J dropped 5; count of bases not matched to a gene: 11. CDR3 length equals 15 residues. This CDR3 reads CASSQSATGEYGYTF. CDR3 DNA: TGTGCCAGCAGCCAAAGCGCCACAGGGGAGTATGGCTACACCTTC.

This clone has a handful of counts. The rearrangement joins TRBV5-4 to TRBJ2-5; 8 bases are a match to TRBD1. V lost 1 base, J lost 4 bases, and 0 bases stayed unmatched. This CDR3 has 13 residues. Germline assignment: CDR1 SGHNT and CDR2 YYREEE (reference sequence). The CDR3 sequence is CASSLQGAETQYF. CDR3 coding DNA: TGTGCCAGCAGCTTGCAGGGGGCAGAGACCCAGTACTTC.

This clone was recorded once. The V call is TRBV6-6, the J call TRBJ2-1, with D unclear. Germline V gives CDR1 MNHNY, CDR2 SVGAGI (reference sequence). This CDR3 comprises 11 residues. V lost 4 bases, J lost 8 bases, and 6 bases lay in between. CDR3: CASSSVDEQFF. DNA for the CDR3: TGTGCCAGCAGTTCAGTTGATGAGCAGTTCTTC.

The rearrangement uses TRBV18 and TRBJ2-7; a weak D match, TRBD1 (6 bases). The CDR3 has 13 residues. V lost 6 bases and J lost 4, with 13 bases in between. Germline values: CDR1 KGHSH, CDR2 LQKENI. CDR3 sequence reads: CASSPDSTYEQYF. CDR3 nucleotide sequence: TGTGCCAGCTCCCCGGACAGCACATACGAGCAGTACTTC.

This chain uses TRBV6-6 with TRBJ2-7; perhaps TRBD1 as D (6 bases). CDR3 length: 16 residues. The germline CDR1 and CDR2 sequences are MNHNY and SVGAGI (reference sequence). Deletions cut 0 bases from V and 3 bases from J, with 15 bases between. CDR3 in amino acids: CASSYSRRQGHYEQYF. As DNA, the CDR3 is TGTGCCAGCAGTTACTCGAGGCGGCAGGGGCACTACGAGCAGTACTTC.

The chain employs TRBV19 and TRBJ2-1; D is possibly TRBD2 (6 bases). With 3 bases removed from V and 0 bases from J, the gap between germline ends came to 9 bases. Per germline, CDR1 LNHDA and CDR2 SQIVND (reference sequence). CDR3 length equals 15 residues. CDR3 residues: CASSMAGSSYNEQFF. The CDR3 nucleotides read TGTGCCAGTAGTATGGCGGGGTCCTCCTACAATGAGCAGTTCTTC.

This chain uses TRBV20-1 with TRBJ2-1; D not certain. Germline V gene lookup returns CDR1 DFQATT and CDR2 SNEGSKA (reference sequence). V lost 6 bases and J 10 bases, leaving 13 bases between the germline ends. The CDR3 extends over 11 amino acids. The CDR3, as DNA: TGCAGTGCGAGACCAGCGTCAGAGCAGTTCTTC. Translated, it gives CSARPASEQFF.

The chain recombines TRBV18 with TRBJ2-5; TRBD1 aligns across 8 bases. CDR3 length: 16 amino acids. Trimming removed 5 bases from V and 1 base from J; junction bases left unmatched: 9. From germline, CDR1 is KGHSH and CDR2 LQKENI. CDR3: CASSFYGTGLQETQYF. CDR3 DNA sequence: TGTGCCAGCTCATTTTACGGGACAGGTCTCCAAGAGACCCAGTACTTC.

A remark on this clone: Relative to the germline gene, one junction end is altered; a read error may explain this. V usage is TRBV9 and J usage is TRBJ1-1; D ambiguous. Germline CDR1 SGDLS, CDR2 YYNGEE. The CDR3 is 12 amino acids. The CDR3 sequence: CASSVGLGETEF. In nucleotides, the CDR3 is TGTGCCAGCAGCGTGGGTCTAGGCGAGACTGAATTT.

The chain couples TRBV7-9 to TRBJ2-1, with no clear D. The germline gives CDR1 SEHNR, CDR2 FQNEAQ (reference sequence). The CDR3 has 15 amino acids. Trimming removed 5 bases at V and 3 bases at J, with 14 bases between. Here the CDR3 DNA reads TGTGCCAGCAGCCCGCAAACACCCCTCTACAATGAGCAGTTCTTC. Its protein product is CASSPQTPLYNEQFF.

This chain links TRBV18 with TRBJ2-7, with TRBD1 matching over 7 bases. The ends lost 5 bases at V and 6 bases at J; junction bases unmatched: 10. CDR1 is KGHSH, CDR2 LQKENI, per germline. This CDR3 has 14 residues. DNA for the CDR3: TGTGCCAGCTCAGCCGGGACAGTGGGAGTCGAGCAGTACTTC. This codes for CASSAGTVGVEQYF.

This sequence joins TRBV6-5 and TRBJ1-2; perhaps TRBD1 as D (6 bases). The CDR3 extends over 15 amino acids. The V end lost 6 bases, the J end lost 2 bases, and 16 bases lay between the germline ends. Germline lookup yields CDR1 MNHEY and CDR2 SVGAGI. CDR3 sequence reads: CASSPKDRENYGYTF. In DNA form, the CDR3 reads TGTGCCAGCAGCCCTAAGGACAGAGAAAACTATGGCTACACCTTC.

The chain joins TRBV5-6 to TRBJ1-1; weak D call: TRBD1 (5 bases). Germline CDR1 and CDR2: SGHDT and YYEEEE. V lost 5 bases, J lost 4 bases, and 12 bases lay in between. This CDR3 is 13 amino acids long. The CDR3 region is CASSRQICTEAFF. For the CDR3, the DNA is TGTGCCAGCAGTCGACAGATTTGCACTGAAGCTTTCTTT.

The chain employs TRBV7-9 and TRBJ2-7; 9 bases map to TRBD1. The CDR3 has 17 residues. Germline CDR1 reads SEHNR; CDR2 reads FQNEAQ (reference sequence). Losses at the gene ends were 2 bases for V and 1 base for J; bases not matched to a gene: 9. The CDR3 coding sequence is TGTGCCAGCAGCTTATGGGTTGGGACAGGGAGTTCCTACGAGCAGTACTTC. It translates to CASSLWVGTGSSYEQYF.

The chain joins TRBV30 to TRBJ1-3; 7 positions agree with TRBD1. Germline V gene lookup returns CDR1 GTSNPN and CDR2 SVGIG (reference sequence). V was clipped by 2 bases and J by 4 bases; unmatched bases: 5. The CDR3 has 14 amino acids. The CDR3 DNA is TGTGCCTGGAGTATAAAGGGGGCCGGAAACACCATATATTTT. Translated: CAWSIKGAGNTIYF.

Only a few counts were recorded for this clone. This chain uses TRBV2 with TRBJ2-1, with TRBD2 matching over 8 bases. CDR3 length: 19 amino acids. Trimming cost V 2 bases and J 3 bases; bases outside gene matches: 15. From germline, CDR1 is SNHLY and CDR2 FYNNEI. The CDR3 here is CASSEHGLAGGRNYNEQFF. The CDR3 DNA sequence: TGTGCCAGCAGTGAACACGGGCTAGCGGGTGGAAGGAACTACAATGAGCAGTTCTTC.

CDR3 sequence (DNA): TGTGCCAGCAGTTTATACAGGGCGGCATTAGATGGCTACACCTTC. Translated, it gives CASSLYRAALDGYTF. The gene calls are TRBV27 and TRBJ1-2; a weak D match, TRBD1 (6 bases). The CDR3 totals 15 residues. V lost 1 base, J lost 6 bases, and 15 bases lay in between. CDR1 MNHEY and CDR2 SMNVEV come from the germline V gene (reference sequence).

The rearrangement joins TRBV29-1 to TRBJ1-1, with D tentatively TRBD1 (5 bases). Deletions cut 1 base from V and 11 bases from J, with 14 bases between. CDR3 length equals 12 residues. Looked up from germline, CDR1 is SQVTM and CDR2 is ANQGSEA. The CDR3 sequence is CSVEGGQVGAFF. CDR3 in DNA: TGCAGCGTTGAAGGAGGACAAGTTGGGGCTTTCTTT.

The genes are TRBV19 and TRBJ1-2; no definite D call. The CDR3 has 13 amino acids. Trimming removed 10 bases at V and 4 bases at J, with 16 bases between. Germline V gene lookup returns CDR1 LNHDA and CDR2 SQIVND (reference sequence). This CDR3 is CATSDSARYGYTF. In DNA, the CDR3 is TGTGCCACTTCGGACTCAGCTCGCTATGGCTACACCTTC. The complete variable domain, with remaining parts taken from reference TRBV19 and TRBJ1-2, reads DGGITQSPKYLFRKEGQNVTLSCEQNLNHDAMYWYRQDPGQGLRLIYYSQIVNDFQKGDIAEGYSVSREKKESFPLTVTSAQKNPTAFYLCATSDSARYGYTFGSGTRLTVV.

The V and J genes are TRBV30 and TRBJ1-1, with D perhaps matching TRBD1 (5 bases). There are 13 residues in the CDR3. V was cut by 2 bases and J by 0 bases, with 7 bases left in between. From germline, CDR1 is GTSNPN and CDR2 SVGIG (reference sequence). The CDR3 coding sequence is TGTGCCTGGAGTTCCAGGGTGAACACTGAAGCTTTCTTT. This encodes CAWSSRVNTEAFF.

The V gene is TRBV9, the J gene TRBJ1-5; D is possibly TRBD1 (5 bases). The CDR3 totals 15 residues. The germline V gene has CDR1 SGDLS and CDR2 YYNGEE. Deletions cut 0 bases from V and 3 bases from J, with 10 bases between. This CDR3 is CASSVDSRVNQPQHF. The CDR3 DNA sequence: TGTGCCAGCAGCGTAGATAGCAGGGTCAATCAGCCCCAGCATTTT.

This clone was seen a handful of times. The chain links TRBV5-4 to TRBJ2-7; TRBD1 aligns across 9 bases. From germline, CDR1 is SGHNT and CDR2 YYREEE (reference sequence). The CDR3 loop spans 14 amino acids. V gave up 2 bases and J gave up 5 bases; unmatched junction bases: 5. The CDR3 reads CASSLQGAVNEQYF. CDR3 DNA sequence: TGTGCCAGCAGCTTACAGGGGGCGGTCAACGAGCAGTACTTC.

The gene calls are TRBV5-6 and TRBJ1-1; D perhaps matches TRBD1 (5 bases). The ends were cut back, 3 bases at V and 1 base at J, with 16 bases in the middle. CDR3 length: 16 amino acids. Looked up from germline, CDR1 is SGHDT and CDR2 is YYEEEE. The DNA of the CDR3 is TGTGCCAGCAGCTCACCTGGGGGGAGGTGGAACACTGAAGCTTTCTTT. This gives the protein CASSSPGGRWNTEAFF.